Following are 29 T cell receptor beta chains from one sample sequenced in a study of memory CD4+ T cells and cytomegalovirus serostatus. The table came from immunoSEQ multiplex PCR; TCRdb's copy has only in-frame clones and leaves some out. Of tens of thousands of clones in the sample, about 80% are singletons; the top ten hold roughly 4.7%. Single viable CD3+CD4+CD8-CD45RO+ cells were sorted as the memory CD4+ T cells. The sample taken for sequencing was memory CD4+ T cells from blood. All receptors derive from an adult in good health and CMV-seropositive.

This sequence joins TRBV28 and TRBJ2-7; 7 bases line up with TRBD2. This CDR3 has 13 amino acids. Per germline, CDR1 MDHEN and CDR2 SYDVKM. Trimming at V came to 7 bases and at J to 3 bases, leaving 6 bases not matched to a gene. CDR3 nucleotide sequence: TGTGCCAGCACTTGGGGGGGTCTCTACGAGCAGTACTTC. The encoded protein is CASTWGGLYEQYF.

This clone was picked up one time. The DNA of the CDR3 is TGCGCCAGCAGCCAAGCGGGTACCGCTAACTATGGCTACACCTTC. As protein: CASSQAGTANYGYTF. V and J are TRBV4-3 and TRBJ1-2, with no clear D. Germline values: CDR1 LGHNA, CDR2 YSLEER. V shed 1 base and J shed 0 bases, with 9 bases lying between them. The CDR3 has 15 residues.

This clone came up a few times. This chain's CDR3 is CASRDNSYEQYF. CDR3 in DNA: TGTGCCAGCAGGGATAACTCCTACGAGCAGTACTTC. This sequence joins TRBV28 and TRBJ2-7; no clear D gene. V dropped 6 bases and J dropped 0 bases, with 6 bases sitting between them. This CDR3 spans 12 amino acids. CDR1 is MDHEN, CDR2 SYDVKM, per germline.

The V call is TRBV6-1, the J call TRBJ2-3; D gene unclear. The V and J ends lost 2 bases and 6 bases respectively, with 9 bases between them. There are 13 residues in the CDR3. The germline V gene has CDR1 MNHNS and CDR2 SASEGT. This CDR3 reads CASSERGTDTQYF. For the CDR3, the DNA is TGTGCCAGCAGTGAAAGAGGAACCGATACGCAGTATTTT.

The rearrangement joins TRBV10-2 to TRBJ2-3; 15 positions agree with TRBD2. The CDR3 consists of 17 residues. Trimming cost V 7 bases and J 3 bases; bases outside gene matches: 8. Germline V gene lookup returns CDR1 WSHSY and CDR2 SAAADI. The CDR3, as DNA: TGCGCCAGCATGGGTGGGACTAGCGGGGGGATAACAGATACGCAGTATTTT. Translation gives CASMGGTSGGITDTQYF.

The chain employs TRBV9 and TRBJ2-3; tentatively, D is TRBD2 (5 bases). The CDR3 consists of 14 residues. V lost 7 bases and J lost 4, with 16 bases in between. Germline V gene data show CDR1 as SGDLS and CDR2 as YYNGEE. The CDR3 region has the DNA TGTGCCAGCGGTGATCTAGCCCCGTCAGATACGCAGTATTTT. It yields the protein CASGDLAPSDTQYF.

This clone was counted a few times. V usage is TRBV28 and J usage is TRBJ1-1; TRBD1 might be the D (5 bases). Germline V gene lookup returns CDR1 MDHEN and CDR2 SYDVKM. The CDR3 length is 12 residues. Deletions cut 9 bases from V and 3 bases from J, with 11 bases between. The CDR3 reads CASQVGDTEAFF. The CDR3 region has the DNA TGTGCCAGTCAGGTGGGGGACACTGAAGCTTTCTTT.

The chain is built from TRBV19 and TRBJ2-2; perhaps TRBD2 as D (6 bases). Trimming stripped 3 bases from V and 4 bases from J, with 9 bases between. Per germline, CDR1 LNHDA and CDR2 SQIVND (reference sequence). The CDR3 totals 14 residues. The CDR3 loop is CASSIVGGTGELFF. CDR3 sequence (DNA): TGTGCCAGTAGTATCGTGGGGGGCACCGGGGAGCTGTTTTTT.

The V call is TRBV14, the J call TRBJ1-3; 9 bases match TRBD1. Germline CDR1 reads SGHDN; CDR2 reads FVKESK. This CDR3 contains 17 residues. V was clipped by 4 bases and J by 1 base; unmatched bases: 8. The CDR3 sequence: CASSPRQGEFSGNTIYF. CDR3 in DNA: TGTGCCAGCAGCCCAAGACAGGGGGAGTTTTCTGGAAACACCATATATTTT.

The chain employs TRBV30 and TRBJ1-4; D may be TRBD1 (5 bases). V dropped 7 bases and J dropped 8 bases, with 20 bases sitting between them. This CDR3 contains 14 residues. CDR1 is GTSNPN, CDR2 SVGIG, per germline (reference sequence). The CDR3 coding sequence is TGTGCCTCTTTAACCCGGGACCCGGGGGAAAAACTGTTTTTT. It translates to CASLTRDPGEKLFF.

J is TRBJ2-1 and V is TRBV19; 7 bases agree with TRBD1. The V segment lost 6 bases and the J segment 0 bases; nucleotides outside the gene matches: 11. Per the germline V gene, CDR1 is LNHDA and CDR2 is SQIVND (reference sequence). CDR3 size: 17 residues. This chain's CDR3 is CASSLTGSRSSYNEQFF. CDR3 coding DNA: TGTGCCAGTAGCCTGACAGGGTCGAGAAGCTCCTACAATGAGCAGTTCTTC. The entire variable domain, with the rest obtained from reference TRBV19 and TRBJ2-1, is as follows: DGGITQSPKYLFRKEGQNVTLSCEQNLNHDAMYWYRQDPGQGLRLIYYSQIVNDFQKGDIAEGYSVSREKKESFPLTVTSAQKNPTAFYLCASSLTGSRSSYNEQFFGPGTRLTVL.

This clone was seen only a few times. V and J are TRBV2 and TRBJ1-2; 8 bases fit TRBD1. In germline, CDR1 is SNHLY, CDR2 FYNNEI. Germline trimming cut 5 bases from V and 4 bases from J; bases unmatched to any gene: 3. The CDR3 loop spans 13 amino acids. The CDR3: CASSTGQGYGYTF. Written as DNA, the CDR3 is TGTGCCAGCAGTACTGGACAGGGCTATGGCTACACCTTC.

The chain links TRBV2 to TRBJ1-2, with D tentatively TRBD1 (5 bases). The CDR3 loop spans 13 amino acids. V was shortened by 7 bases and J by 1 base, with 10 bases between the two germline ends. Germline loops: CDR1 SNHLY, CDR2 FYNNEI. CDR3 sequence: CASNRQGNYGYTF. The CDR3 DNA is TGTGCCAGCAACCGCCAGGGTAACTATGGCTACACCTTC.

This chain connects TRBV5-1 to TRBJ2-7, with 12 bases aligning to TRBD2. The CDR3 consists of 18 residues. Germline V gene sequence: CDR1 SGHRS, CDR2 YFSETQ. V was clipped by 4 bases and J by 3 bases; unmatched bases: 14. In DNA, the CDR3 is TGCGCCAGCAGCCCTAGGGGTCTAGCGGGGGGGCCGGGCTACGAGCAGTACTTC. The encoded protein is CASSPRGLAGGPGYEQYF.

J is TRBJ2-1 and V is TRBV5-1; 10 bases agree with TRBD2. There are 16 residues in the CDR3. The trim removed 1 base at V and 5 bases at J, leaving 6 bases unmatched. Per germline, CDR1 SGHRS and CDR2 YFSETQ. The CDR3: CASSLRLAGANNEQFF. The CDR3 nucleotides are TGCGCCAGCAGCTTGAGGCTAGCGGGAGCAAACAATGAGCAGTTCTTC.

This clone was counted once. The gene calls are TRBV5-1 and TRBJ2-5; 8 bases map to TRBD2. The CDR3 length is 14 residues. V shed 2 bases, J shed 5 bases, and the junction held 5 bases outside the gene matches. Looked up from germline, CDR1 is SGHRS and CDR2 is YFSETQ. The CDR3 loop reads CASSFGGLDETQYF. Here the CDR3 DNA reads TGCGCCAGCAGCTTCGGGGGACTAGATGAGACCCAGTACTTC.

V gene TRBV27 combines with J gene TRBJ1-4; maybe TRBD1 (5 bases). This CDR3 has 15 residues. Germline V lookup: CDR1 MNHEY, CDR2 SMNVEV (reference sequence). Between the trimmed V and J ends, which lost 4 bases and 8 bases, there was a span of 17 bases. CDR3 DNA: TGTGCCAGCAGTTGGAGTCGGGGCAAAGGCGAAAAACTGTTTTTT. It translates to CASSWSRGKGEKLFF.

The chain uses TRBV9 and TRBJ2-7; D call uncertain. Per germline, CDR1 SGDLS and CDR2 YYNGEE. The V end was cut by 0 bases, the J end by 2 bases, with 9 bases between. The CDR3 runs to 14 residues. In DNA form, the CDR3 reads TGTGCCAGCAGCGTAGGGGCAGGACCCTACGAGCAGTACTTC. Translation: CASSVGAGPYEQYF.

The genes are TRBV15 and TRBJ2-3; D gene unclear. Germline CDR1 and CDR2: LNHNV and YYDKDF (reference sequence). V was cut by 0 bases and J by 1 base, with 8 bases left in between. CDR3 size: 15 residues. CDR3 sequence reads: CATSRDPGGTDTQYF. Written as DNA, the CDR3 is TGTGCCACCAGCAGAGATCCGGGCGGCACAGATACGCAGTATTTT.

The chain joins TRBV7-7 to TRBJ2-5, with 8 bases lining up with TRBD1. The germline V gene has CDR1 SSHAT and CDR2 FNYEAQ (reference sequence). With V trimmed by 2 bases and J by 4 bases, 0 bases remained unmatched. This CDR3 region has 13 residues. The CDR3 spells CASSLQGAETQYF. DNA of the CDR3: TGTGCCAGCAGCTTACAGGGGGCAGAGACCCAGTACTTC.

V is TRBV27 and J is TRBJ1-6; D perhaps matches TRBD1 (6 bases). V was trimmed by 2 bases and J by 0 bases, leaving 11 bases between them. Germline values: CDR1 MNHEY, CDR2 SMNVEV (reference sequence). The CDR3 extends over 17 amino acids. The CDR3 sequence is CASSLLGGSSYNSPLHF. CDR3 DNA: TGTGCCAGCAGTTTACTAGGGGGTAGCTCCTATAATTCACCCCTCCACTTT.

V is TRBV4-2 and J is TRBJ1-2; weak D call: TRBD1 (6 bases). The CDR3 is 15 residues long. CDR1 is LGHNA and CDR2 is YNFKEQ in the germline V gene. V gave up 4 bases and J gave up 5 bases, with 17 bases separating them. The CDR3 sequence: CASSLTRGGEYGYTF. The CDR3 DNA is TGTGCCAGCAGCCTAACGAGGGGGGGGGAGTATGGCTACACCTTC.

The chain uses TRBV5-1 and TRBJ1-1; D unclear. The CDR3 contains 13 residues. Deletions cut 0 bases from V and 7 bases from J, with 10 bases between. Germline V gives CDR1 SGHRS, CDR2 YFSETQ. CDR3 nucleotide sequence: TGCGCCAGCAGCTTGGATAGGGCCTTTGAAGCTTTCTTT. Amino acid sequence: CASSLDRAFEAFF.

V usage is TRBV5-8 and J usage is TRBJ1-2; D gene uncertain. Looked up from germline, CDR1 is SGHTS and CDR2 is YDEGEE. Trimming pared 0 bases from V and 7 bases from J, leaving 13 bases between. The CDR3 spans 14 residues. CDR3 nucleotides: TGTGCCAGCAGCTTGGACTCGGGCCGGAGTGGCTACACCTTC. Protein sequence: CASSLDSGRSGYTF.

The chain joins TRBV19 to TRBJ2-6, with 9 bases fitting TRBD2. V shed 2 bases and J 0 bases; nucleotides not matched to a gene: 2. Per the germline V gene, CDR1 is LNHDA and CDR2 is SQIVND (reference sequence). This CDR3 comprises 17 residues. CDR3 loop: CASSISGGSSGANVLTF. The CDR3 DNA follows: TGTGCCAGTAGTATAAGCGGGGGGAGCTCTGGGGCCAACGTCCTGACTTTC.

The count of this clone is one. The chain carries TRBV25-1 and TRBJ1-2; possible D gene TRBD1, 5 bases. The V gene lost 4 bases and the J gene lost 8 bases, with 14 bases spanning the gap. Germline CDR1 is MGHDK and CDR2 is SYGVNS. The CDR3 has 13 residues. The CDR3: CASSAQAREGYTF. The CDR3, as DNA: TGTGCCAGCAGTGCCCAAGCCAGGGAGGGCTACACCTTC.

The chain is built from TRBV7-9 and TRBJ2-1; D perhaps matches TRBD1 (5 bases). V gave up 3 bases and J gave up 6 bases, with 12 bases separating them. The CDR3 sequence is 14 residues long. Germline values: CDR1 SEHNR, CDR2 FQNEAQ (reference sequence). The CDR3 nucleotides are TGTGCCAGCAGCTTTTTGGGGCGAAGCAATGAGCAGTTCTTC. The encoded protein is CASSFLGRSNEQFF.

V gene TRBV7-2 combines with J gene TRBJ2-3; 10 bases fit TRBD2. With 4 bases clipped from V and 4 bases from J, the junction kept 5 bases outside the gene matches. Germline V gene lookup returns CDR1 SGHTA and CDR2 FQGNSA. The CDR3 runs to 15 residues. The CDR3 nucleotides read TGTGCCAGCAGCTGGTCTAGCGGGAGCGCAGATACGCAGTATTTT. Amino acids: CASSWSSGSADTQYF.

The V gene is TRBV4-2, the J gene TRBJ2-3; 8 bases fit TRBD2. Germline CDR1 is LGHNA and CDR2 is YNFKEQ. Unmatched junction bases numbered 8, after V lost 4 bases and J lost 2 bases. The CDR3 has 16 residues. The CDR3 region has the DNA TGTGCCAGCAGCCTGTCTGCTAGCGGGTACACAGATACGCAGTATTTT. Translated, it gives CASSLSASGYTDTQYF.